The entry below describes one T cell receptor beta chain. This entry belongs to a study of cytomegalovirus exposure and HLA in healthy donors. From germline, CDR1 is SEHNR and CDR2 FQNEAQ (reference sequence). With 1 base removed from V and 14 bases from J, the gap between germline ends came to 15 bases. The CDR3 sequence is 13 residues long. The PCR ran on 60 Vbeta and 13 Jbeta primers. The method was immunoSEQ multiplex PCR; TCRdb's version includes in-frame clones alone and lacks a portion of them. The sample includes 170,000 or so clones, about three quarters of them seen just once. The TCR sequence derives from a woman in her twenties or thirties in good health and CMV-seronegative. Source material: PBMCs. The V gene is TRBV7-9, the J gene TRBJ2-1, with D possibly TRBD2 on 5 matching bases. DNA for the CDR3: TGTGCCAGCAGCTTAGTCGACCCTAGCCAGGAGTTCTTC. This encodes CASSLVDPSQEFF.